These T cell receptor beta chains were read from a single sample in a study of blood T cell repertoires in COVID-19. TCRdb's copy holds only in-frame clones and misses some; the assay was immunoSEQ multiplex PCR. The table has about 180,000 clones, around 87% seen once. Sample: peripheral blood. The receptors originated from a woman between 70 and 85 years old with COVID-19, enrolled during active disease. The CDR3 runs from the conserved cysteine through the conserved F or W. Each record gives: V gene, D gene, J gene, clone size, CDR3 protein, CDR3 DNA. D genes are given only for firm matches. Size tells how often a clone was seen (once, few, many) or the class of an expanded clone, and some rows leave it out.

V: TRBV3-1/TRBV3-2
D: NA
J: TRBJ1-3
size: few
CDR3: CASSQGSSGNTIYF
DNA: TGTGCCAGCAGCCAAGGCAGCTCTGGAAACACCATATATTTT

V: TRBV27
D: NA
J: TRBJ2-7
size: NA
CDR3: CASSLYPDNSYEQYF
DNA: TGTGCCAGCAGTTTATATCCGGACAACTCCTACGAGCAGTACTTC

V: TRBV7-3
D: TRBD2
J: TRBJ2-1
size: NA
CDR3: CASSFIGRANEQFF
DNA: TGTGCCAGCAGCTTTATCGGGAGGGCAAATGAGCAGTTCTTC

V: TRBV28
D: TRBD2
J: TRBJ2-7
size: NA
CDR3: CASSQASGDYEQYF
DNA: TGTGCCAGCAGTCAGGCTAGCGGGGACTACGAGCAGTACTTC

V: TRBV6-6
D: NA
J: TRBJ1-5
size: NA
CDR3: CASSPGTGDNQPQHF
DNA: TGTGCCAGCAGTCCCGGGACGGGGGACAATCAGCCCCAGCATTTT

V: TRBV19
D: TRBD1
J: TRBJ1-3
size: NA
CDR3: CASSIGTGAGNTIYF
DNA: TGTGCCAGTAGTATTGGGACAGGAGCTGGAAACACCATATATTTT

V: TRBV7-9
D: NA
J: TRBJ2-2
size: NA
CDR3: CASSLLQGSVGANTGELFF
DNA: TGTGCCAGCAGCTTACTGCAGGGGAGTGTAGGGGCGAACACCGGGGAGCTGTTTTTT

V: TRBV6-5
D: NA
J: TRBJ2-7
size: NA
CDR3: CASAAGSTTYEQYF
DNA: TGTGCCAGCGCCGCGGGCTCTACAACCTACGAGCAGTACTTC

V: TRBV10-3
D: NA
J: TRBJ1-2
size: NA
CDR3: CAISERQAKDYTF
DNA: TGTGCCATCAGTGAGAGACAGGCCAAAGACTACACCTTC

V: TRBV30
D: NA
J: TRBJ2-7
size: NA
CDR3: CAWSVLRAPLVEQYF
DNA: TGTGCCTGGAGTGTACTGAGGGCCCCTTTGGTTGAGCAGTACTTC

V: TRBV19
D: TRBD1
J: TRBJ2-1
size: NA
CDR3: CASSTGGFEQFF
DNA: TGTGCCAGTAGTACAGGGGGTTTTGAGCAGTTCTTC

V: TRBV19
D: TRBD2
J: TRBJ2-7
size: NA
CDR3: CASSISLAALYEQYF
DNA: TGTGCCAGTAGTATATCTCTAGCGGCGCTCTACGAGCAGTACTTC

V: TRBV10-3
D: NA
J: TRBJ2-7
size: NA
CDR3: CAISSRISYEQYF
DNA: TGTGCCATCAGTTCGCGTATCTCCTACGAGCAGTACTTC

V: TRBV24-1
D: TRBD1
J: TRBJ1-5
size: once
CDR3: CATSRTGASNQPQHF
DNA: TGTGCCACCAGTAGGACAGGGGCGAGCAATCAGCCCCAGCATTTT

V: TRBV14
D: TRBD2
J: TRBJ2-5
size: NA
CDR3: CASSQDTSGEETQYF
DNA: TGTGCCAGCAGCCAAGATACTAGCGGGGAAGAGACCCAGTACTTC

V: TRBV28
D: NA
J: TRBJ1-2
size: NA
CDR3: CASSYSGLNYGYTF
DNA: TGTGCCAGCAGTTACAGCGGACTTAACTATGGCTACACCTTC

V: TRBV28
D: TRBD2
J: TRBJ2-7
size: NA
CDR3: CASSLRSSGRSEQYF
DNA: TGTGCCAGCAGTTTACGATCTAGCGGGAGGAGCGAGCAGTACTTC

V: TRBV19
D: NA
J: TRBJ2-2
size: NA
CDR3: CATCPSFGELFF
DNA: TGTGCCACATGTCCGAGTTTCGGGGAGCTGTTTTTT